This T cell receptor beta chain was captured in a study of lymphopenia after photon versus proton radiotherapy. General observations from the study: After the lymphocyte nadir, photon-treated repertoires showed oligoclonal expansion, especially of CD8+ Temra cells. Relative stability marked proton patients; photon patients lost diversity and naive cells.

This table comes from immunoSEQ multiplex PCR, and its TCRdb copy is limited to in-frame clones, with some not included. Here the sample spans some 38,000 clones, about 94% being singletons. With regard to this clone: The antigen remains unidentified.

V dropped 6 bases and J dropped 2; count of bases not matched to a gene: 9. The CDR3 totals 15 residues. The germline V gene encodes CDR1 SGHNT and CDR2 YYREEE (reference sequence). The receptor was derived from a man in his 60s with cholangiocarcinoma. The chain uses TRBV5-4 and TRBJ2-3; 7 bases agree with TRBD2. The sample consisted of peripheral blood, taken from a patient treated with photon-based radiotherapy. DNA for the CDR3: TGTGCCAGCAAGTCCTCAGCGGGGCCCACAGATACGCAGTATTTT. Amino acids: CASKSSAGPTDTQYF.